This TCR beta chain emerged from a study of blood T cell repertoires in COVID-19. Study overall: Italy, Spain and the United States were the sources of the convalescent and acute COVID-19 samples.

Enrollment of patients from Seattle took place during active infection, with longitudinal follow-up. In the original processing: Amplification of reference gene primers provided the estimated nucleated cell counts. Sequenced by immunoSEQ multiplex PCR; TCRdb stores in-frame clones only, minus some. The DNA gave D and trimming, while V, J and clone size come from that table. The table shows about 250,000 clones, with 86% occurring only once. The CDR3 loop spans 16 amino acids. Germline V gene data show CDR1 as SGHTA and CDR2 as FQGNSA. With 1 base clipped from V and 5 bases from J, the junction kept 8 bases outside the gene matches.

This TCR derives from an elderly woman with COVID-19, enrolled during active disease. V is TRBV7-2 and J is TRBJ2-5, with TRBD2 identical over 9 bases. The sequenced sample consisted of peripheral blood. CDR3 DNA sequence: TGTGCCAGCAGCTTAGATGGCGGGGGGGGCAGTGAGACCCAGTACTTC. This gives the protein CASSLDGGGGSETQYF.